Listed below are T cell receptor beta chains from one sample, sequenced in a study of T-cell memory formation after mild COVID-19. TCRdb ran MiXCR on the 5' RACE reads and lists one entry per CDR3 protein. Of roughly 70,000 distinct CDR3 sequences in the sample, 16% were seen once. The sample was PBMCs or a T cell subset sorted from them (not recorded which). The receptor set was obtained from an adult woman who had mild COVID-19 (a few samples of this study predate the infection). Cell type and time point are not known. Both conserved end residues are part of each CDR3. A D gene is named only where the DNA matches it firmly. Clone size is shown for a subset of rows, as once, few, many or a class of expanded clone.

abundance: few
v_gene: TRBV9
j_gene: TRBJ1-1
d_gene: NA
CDR3nt: TGTGCCAGCAGCGTAGGCAAAGGCACTGAAGCTTTCTTT
CDR3aa: CASSVGKGTEAFF

abundance: few
v_gene: TRBV5-1
j_gene: TRBJ2-1
d_gene: TRBD2
CDR3nt: TGCGCCAGCAGCTTCGGAACTAGCGGGAGAGGGCACAATGAGCAGTTCTTC
CDR3aa: CASSFGTSGRGHNEQFF

abundance: few
v_gene: TRBV2
j_gene: TRBJ2-7
d_gene: NA
CDR3nt: TGTGCCAGCAGTGAATTGGAGGGCTACGAGCAGTACTTC
CDR3aa: CASSELEGYEQYF

abundance: NA
v_gene: TRBV9
j_gene: TRBJ2-1
d_gene: NA
CDR3nt: TGTGCCAGCAGCGCACGACAGTCGATTTACAATGAGCAGTTCTTC
CDR3aa: CASSARQSIYNEQFF

abundance: few
v_gene: TRBV27
j_gene: TRBJ2-5
d_gene: NA
CDR3nt: TGTGCCAGCAGTTCAGGGTTGAGGGAGACCCAGTACTTC
CDR3aa: CASSSGLRETQYF

abundance: NA
v_gene: TRBV7-9
j_gene: TRBJ2-7
d_gene: TRBD2
CDR3nt: TGTGCCAGCAGAGAGGCCGGGGGGAGCTCCTACGAGCAGTACTTC
CDR3aa: CASREAGGSSYEQYF

abundance: few
v_gene: TRBV6-2/TRBV6-3
j_gene: TRBJ2-1
d_gene: NA
CDR3nt: TGTGCCAGCAGCGGACACCAAACTTACAATGAGCAGTTCTTC
CDR3aa: CASSGHQTYNEQFF

abundance: few
v_gene: TRBV7-9
j_gene: TRBJ2-3
d_gene: TRBD1
CDR3nt: TGTGCCAGCAGCCAACGCCCGGGACAGGACCCAGATACGCAGTATTTT
CDR3aa: CASSQRPGQDPDTQYF

abundance: few
v_gene: TRBV7-3
j_gene: TRBJ2-1
d_gene: TRBD1
CDR3nt: TGTGCCAGCAACCCGGGACAGGGGTACTACAATGAGCAGTTCTTC
CDR3aa: CASNPGQGYYNEQFF

abundance: few
v_gene: TRBV20-1
j_gene: TRBJ2-7
d_gene: TRBD2
CDR3nt: TGCAGTGCTAGAGGGAGTCTAGCGGGAGCCTACGAGCAGTACTTC
CDR3aa: CSARGSLAGAYEQYF

abundance: NA
v_gene: TRBV5-1
j_gene: TRBJ2-3
d_gene: TRBD2
CDR3nt: TGCGCCAGCAGCACAGCGGGGGGTTCGGCAGATACGCAGTATTTT
CDR3aa: CASSTAGGSADTQYF

abundance: few
v_gene: TRBV10-3
j_gene: TRBJ2-7
d_gene: NA
CDR3nt: TGTGCCATCATGGAGGGAGAAGTCTACGAGCAGTACTTC
CDR3aa: CAIMEGEVYEQYF

abundance: few
v_gene: TRBV11-2
j_gene: TRBJ2-1
d_gene: NA
CDR3nt: TGTGCCAGCACACGGAGTGGGGCTGCGAGCTCCTACAATGAGCAGTTCTTC
CDR3aa: CASTRSGAASSYNEQFF

abundance: few
v_gene: TRBV9
j_gene: TRBJ2-2
d_gene: TRBD2
CDR3nt: TGTGCCAGCAGCGTAGAACTAGCGGGAGGTAGCACCGGGGAGCTGTTTTTT
CDR3aa: CASSVELAGGSTGELFF

abundance: few
v_gene: TRBV7-8
j_gene: TRBJ2-2
d_gene: NA
CDR3nt: TGTGCCAGCAGCTTAGGAAGGGCGGCCGGGGAGCTGTTTTTT
CDR3aa: CASSLGRAAGELFF

abundance: few
v_gene: TRBV4-1
j_gene: TRBJ1-2
d_gene: NA
CDR3nt: TGCGCCAGCAGCCAAGGAGGGTTTTGGGGCTACACCTTC
CDR3aa: CASSQGGFWGYTF

abundance: few
v_gene: TRBV5-5
j_gene: TRBJ1-1
d_gene: TRBD1
CDR3nt: TGTGCCAGCAGCGACTATGGGACAGTCCCCTTGGGCACTGAAGCTTTCTTT
CDR3aa: CASSDYGTVPLGTEAFF

abundance: few
v_gene: TRBV5-1
j_gene: TRBJ2-7
d_gene: TRBD1
CDR3nt: TGCGCCAGCAGCCCGACAGGGGGTGACGAGCAGTACTTC
CDR3aa: CASSPTGGDEQYF

abundance: NA
v_gene: TRBV5-6
j_gene: TRBJ2-4
d_gene: NA
CDR3nt: TGTGCCAGCAGCTATGGGTCGGGGGCTGCCAAAAACATTCAGTACTTC
CDR3aa: CASSYGSGAAKNIQYF

abundance: few
v_gene: TRBV7-9
j_gene: TRBJ2-7
d_gene: TRBD2
CDR3nt: TGTGCCAGCAGCTCAGGAGGTAGCGGGGCACGTCCGTACGAGCAGTACTTC
CDR3aa: CASSSGGSGARPYEQYF

abundance: NA
v_gene: TRBV7-2
j_gene: TRBJ2-1
d_gene: TRBD2
CDR3nt: TGTGCCAGCAGCTTCACTAGCGGGGGGGCGCCCTACAATGAGCAGTTCTTC
CDR3aa: CASSFTSGGAPYNEQFF

abundance: NA
v_gene: TRBV4-3
j_gene: TRBJ2-7
d_gene: TRBD2
CDR3nt: TGCGCCAGCAGCTACGGACTAGCGGGCGCATACGAGCAGTACTTC
CDR3aa: CASSYGLAGAYEQYF

abundance: NA
v_gene: TRBV20-1
j_gene: TRBJ2-3
d_gene: NA
CDR3nt: TGCAGTGCTAGATACTTCGGCGATACGCAGTATTTT
CDR3aa: CSARYFGDTQYF

abundance: few
v_gene: TRBV4-3
j_gene: TRBJ2-3
d_gene: NA
CDR3nt: TGCGCCAGCAGCCAAGATCCGGCCCAGTACTTCACAGATACGCAGTATTTT
CDR3aa: CASSQDPAQYFTDTQYF

abundance: NA
v_gene: TRBV29-1
j_gene: TRBJ2-7
d_gene: TRBD2
CDR3nt: TGCAGCACCCGGGGGGTAGTCTTCGACGAGCAGTACTTC
CDR3aa: CSTRGVVFDEQYF

abundance: many
v_gene: TRBV4-3
j_gene: TRBJ2-7
d_gene: TRBD1
CDR3nt: TGCGCCAGCAGCCAAGGGACAGGGGCCCACGAGCAGTACTTC
CDR3aa: CASSQGTGAHEQYF

abundance: NA
v_gene: TRBV6-5
j_gene: TRBJ2-7
d_gene: NA
CDR3nt: TGTGCCAGCAGTTACCTCGGACGGACGGAAGCGGACGAGCAGTACTTC
CDR3aa: CASSYLGRTEADEQYF

abundance: NA
v_gene: TRBV11-2
j_gene: TRBJ2-7
d_gene: NA
CDR3nt: TGTGCCAGCAGCTTTGACAGGGACTTCTACGAGCAGTACTTC
CDR3aa: CASSFDRDFYEQYF